A single sample is the source of the 30 T cell receptor beta chains below, sequenced in a study of cytomegalovirus exposure and HLA in healthy donors. PCR involved 60 Vbeta and 13 Jbeta primers. The repertoire was sequenced with immunoSEQ multiplex PCR; TCRdb's copy has only in-frame clones and lacks some. The sample lists fewer than 200,000 clones, 75% to 85% seen once, with 4.9% in the top ten. Input material: PBMCs. The receptors were gathered from a woman between 18 and 29 years old in good health and CMV-seropositive.

The chain is built from TRBV6-5 and TRBJ1-2; no clear D gene. The V end lost 10 bases, the J end lost 5 bases, and 14 bases lay between the germline ends. Germline CDR1 MNHEY, CDR2 SVGAGI. CDR3 length equals 12 residues. The DNA of the CDR3 is TGTGCCATCTTACAGCTCCCTTATGGCTACACCTTC. Translated, it gives CAILQLPYGYTF.

V is TRBV7-7 and J is TRBJ2-3; D might be TRBD1 (6 bases). CDR1 and CDR2 (germline): SSHAT, FNYEAQ (reference sequence). V gave up 5 bases and J gave up 9 bases, with 15 bases separating them. CDR3 length equals 13 residues. The CDR3 DNA sequence: TGTGCCAGCAGCGGAAACAGGGACGAGACGCAGTATTTT. Translating gives CASSGNRDETQYF. The complete variable domain, with remaining parts taken from reference TRBV7-7 and TRBJ2-3, reads GAGVSQSPRYKVTKRGQDVTLRCDPISSHATLYWYQQALGQGPEFLTYFNYEAQPDKSGLPSDRFSAERPEGSISTLTIQRTEQRDSAMYRCASSGNRDETQYFGPGTRLTVL.

The chain combines TRBV6-5 with TRBJ2-3; D is ambiguous. Germline CDR1 is MNHEY and CDR2 is SVGAGI. Trimming stripped 2 bases from V and 2 bases from J, with 11 bases between. This CDR3 spans 15 amino acids. The CDR3 DNA sequence: TGTGCCAGCAGTTACGACCTAGATGCCACAGATACGCAGTATTTT. Translating it yields CASSYDLDATDTQYF.

CDR3 residues: CASSLFLAGEETQYF. For the CDR3, the DNA is TGTGCCAGCAGCTTGTTCTTAGCGGGGGAGGAGACCCAGTACTTC. This chain links TRBV5-6 with TRBJ2-5, with 9 bases aligning to TRBD2. The CDR3 spans 15 residues. CDR1 is SGHDT, CDR2 YYEEEE, per germline. J gave up 5 bases and V 1 base, and 6 bases lay outside the gene matches.

This clone was observed a few times. CDR3 loop: CASSELTSGGDEQYF. The CDR3 DNA is TGTGCCAGCAGTGAACTGACTAGCGGGGGGGACGAGCAGTACTTC. The V and J genes are TRBV6-1 and TRBJ2-7; the match to TRBD2 covers 14 bases. The CDR3 sequence is 15 residues long. Germline V CDR1 and CDR2: MNHNS, SASEGT. V lost 2 bases and J lost 5; bases outside the gene matches: 2.

The chain recombines TRBV6-6 with TRBJ1-2, with 7 bases lining up with TRBD1. CDR1 is MNHNY and CDR2 is SVGAGI in the germline V gene (reference sequence). V was clipped by 5 bases and J by 6 bases; unmatched bases: 12. This CDR3 contains 15 residues. The CDR3 nucleotides are TGTGCCAGCAGTGACTTGACAGGGACCGACCATGGCTACACCTTC. Protein product: CASSDLTGTDHGYTF.

The chain recombines TRBV2 with TRBJ2-2; 7 bases map to TRBD2. Germline-derived CDR1 and CDR2 are SNHLY and FYNNEI. The V segment lost 9 bases and the J segment 5 bases; nucleotides outside the gene matches: 6. The CDR3 contains 13 residues. Here the CDR3 DNA reads TGTGCCAGGGCCAGGACTAGTACCGGGGAGCTGTTTTTT. Amino acid sequence: CARARTSTGELFF.

V gene TRBV7-2 combines with J gene TRBJ2-1; D remains ambiguous. Germline V gives CDR1 SGHTA, CDR2 FQGNSA. The V and J ends lost 8 bases and 10 bases respectively, with 15 bases between them. This CDR3 region has 12 residues. CDR3 protein: CASSLQVREQFF. CDR3 nucleotides: TGTGCCAGCTCCCTTCAGGTGAGAGAGCAGTTCTTC.

The table lists this clone with a count of one. The chain joins TRBV6-1 to TRBJ1-1, with 9 bases aligning to TRBD1. Germline V gene lookup returns CDR1 MNHNS and CDR2 SASEGT. The CDR3 consists of 14 residues. Germline trimming cut 3 bases from V and 6 bases from J; bases unmatched to any gene: 5. CDR3 sequence (DNA): TGTGCCAGCAGTGAGTGGGACAGGGAGGCTGAAGCTTTCTTT. It yields the protein CASSEWDREAEAFF.

This clone occurred once. The chain has TRBV2 and TRBJ1-2, with TRBD1 identical over 7 bases. Unmatched junction bases numbered 6, after V lost 4 bases and J lost 7 bases. The CDR3 totals 13 residues. The germline CDR1 and CDR2 sequences are SNHLY and FYNNEI. The CDR3 sequence is CASSVGTALGYTF. In DNA form, the CDR3 reads TGTGCCAGCAGTGTGGGGACAGCCCTTGGCTACACCTTC.

The chain recombines TRBV27 with TRBJ2-1, with D tentatively TRBD1 (6 bases). V lost 4 bases to trimming and J lost 5 bases, with 15 bases between them. This CDR3 is built from 15 residues. Germline V lookup: CDR1 MNHEY, CDR2 SMNVEV (reference sequence). The CDR3 DNA sequence: TGTGCCAGCAGTTCCGCCGGAGCAGGGGACAATGAGCAGTTCTTC. Translation: CASSSAGAGDNEQFF.

This clone appeared a few times. The genes are TRBV5-1 and TRBJ1-2, with a tentative D call TRBD1 (5 bases). CDR3 length: 15 amino acids. V was clipped by 0 bases and J by 5 bases, with 14 bases between them. Germline CDR1 is SGHRS and CDR2 is YFSETQ. The CDR3 DNA reads TGCGCCAGCAGCTTGGTGACAGATTCCGTTTATGGCTACACCTTC. This gives the protein CASSLVTDSVYGYTF.

The chain is built from TRBV7-2 and TRBJ2-7; TRBD2 matches 10 bases. The CDR3 runs to 16 residues. After removal of 5 bases from V and 4 bases from J, the junction contained 11 bases not matched to a gene. CDR1 is SGHTA and CDR2 is FQGNSA in the germline V gene. The CDR3 protein is CASSQSGGAGTYEQYF. CDR3 sequence (DNA): TGTGCCAGCAGCCAGAGCGGGGGGGCCGGTACGTACGAGCAGTACTTC.

The chain uses TRBV19 and TRBJ2-7; 11 bases map to TRBD1. V gave up 6 bases and J gave up 5 bases; unmatched junction bases: 3. The CDR3 has 13 amino acids. The germline V gene encodes CDR1 LNHDA and CDR2 SQIVND (reference sequence). CDR3 residues: CASRDRGRDEQYF. CDR3 nucleotides: TGTGCCAGTAGGGACAGGGGGCGCGACGAGCAGTACTTC.

This clone was seen once. The chain carries TRBV7-9 and TRBJ2-2; tentatively, D is TRBD1 (6 bases). The CDR3 has 17 amino acids. V gave up 0 bases and J gave up 0 bases, with 11 bases separating them. The germline V gene encodes CDR1 SEHNR and CDR2 FQNEAQ (reference sequence). The CDR3 loop reads CASSLAQGGPNTGELFF. In nucleotides, the CDR3 is TGTGCCAGCAGCTTAGCACAGGGCGGGCCGAACACCGGGGAGCTGTTTTTT. The whole variable domain, filled in from reference TRBV7-9 and TRBJ2-2, reads DTGVSQNPRHKITKRGQNVTFRCDPISEHNRLYWYRQTLGQGPEFLTYFQNEAQLEKSRLLSDRFSAERPKGSFSTLEIQRTEQGDSAMYLCASSLAQGGPNTGELFFGEGSRLTVL.

V usage is TRBV30 and J usage is TRBJ1-1; D is perhaps TRBD1 (6 bases). CDR3 size: 13 residues. Germline V gene lookup returns CDR1 GTSNPN and CDR2 SVGIG (reference sequence). V was trimmed by 5 bases and J by 9 bases, leaving 19 bases between them. DNA of the CDR3: TGTGCCTGGGACACGGGGGGCGGAGGAAAAGCTTTCTTT. This sequence encodes CAWDTGGGGKAFF. The full variable domain, its missing parts supplied by reference TRBV30 and TRBJ1-1, is SQTIHQWPATLVQPVGSPLSLECTVEGTSNPNLYWYRQAAGRGLQLLFYSVGIGQISSEVPQNLSASRPQDRQFILSSKKLLLSDSGFYLCAWDTGGGGKAFFGQGTRLTVV.

V is TRBV13 and J is TRBJ2-3; D call uncertain. Trimming removed 3 bases from V and 1 base from J, with 11 bases in between. The CDR3 runs 15 residues. The germline V gene encodes CDR1 PRHDT and CDR2 FYEKMQ (reference sequence). CDR3 sequence: CASSFPSVGTDTQYF. The CDR3 DNA is TGTGCCAGCAGCTTCCCGAGCGTGGGCACAGATACGCAGTATTTT.

This rearrangement joins TRBV25-1 to TRBJ2-5; 9 bases align to TRBD1. V lost 4 bases, J lost 4 bases, and 7 bases stayed unmatched. Per germline, CDR1 MGHDK and CDR2 SYGVNS. This CDR3 has 15 amino acids. The CDR3 loop is CASSVTGGIGETQYF. CDR3 DNA sequence: TGTGCCAGCAGTGTAACAGGGGGCATTGGAGAGACCCAGTACTTC.

This clone has just one count. This chain uses TRBV6-5 with TRBJ1-1; the match to TRBD1 covers 8 bases. With 0 bases clipped from V and 10 bases from J, the junction kept 10 bases outside the gene matches. Germline CDR1 is MNHEY and CDR2 is SVGAGI. The CDR3 runs 15 residues. CDR3: CASSYSGTGGWSAFF. CDR3 sequence (DNA): TGTGCCAGCAGTTACTCGGGGACAGGAGGGTGGTCAGCTTTCTTT.

This chain connects TRBV4-2 to TRBJ2-2, with D perhaps TRBD1 (6 bases). Trimming removed 4 bases at V and 2 bases at J, with 11 bases between. This CDR3 is 15 amino acids long. CDR1 is LGHNA and CDR2 is YNFKEQ in the germline V gene. The CDR3 sequence is CASSRQGPNTGELFF. The DNA of the CDR3 is TGTGCCAGCAGCCGTCAGGGGCCCAACACCGGGGAGCTGTTTTTT.

For this clone: Other DNA sequences within the sample encode an identical CDR3. The chain is built from TRBV2 and TRBJ2-2, with TRBD2 matching over 9 bases. The CDR3 is 17 amino acids. CDR1 is SNHLY, CDR2 FYNNEI, per germline. Trimming at V came to 6 bases and at J to 3 bases, leaving 11 bases not matched to a gene. The CDR3 nucleotides read TGTGCCAGCAGGAAACGGCCTAGCGGGGCCTACACCGGGGAGCTGTTTTTT. Translating it yields CASRKRPSGAYTGELFF. The whole variable domain, filled in from reference TRBV2 and TRBJ2-2, reads EPEVTQTPSHQVTQMGQEVILRCVPISNHLYFYWYRQILGQKVEFLVSFYNNEISEKSEIFDDQFSVERPDGSNFTLKIRSTKLEDSAMYFCASRKRPSGAYTGELFFGEGSRLTVL.

The chain recombines TRBV6-5 with TRBJ2-1; no reliable D call. Germline loops: CDR1 MNHEY, CDR2 SVGAGI. The CDR3 runs 12 residues. V was pared by 7 bases and J by 4 bases, with 8 bases between. The DNA of the CDR3 is TGTGCCAGCAAATACAATTACAATGAGCAGTTCTTC. Amino acids: CASKYNYNEQFF.

The chain joins TRBV9 to TRBJ1-3; 9 bases match TRBD1. With 3 bases clipped from V and 2 bases from J, the junction kept 6 bases outside the gene matches. Germline V gives CDR1 SGDLS, CDR2 YYNGEE. This CDR3 has 16 amino acids. CDR3 loop: CASSARDRVTGNTIYF. The CDR3 nucleotides read TGTGCCAGCAGCGCCCGGGACAGGGTTACTGGAAACACCATATATTTT. Full variable domain (outside the CDR3, taken from reference TRBV9 and TRBJ1-3): DSGVTQTPKHLITATGQRVTLRCSPRSGDLSVYWYQQSLDQGLQFLIQYYNGEERAKGNILERFSAQQFPDLHSELNLSSLELGDSALYFCASSARDRVTGNTIYFGEGSWLTVV.

The chain couples TRBV28 to TRBJ1-2, with 7 nucleotides matching TRBD1. Germline V gives CDR1 MDHEN, CDR2 SYDVKM. V lost 1 base, J lost 8 bases, and 7 bases stayed unmatched. The CDR3 length is 14 residues. This CDR3 reads CASSLLQGGGGYTF. The CDR3 DNA reads as TGTGCCAGCAGTTTATTGCAGGGGGGAGGCGGCTACACCTTC.

The V and J genes are TRBV5-1 and TRBJ1-1, with D unclear. Germline CDR1 and CDR2: SGHRS and YFSETQ. Trimming shortened V by 2 bases and J by 3 bases, and 8 bases separated the two germline ends. This CDR3 is 13 amino acids long. CDR3 amino acids: CASSFDGDTEAFF. CDR3 nucleotide sequence: TGCGCCAGCAGCTTTGACGGGGACACTGAAGCTTTCTTT. Filled out from reference TRBV5-1 and TRBJ1-1, the complete variable domain reads KAGVTQTPRYLIKTRGQQVTLSCSPISGHRSVSWYQQTPGQGLQFLFEYFSETQRNKGNFPGRFSGRQFSNSRSEMNVSTLELGDSALYLCASSFDGDTEAFFGQGTRLTVV.

The J gene is TRBJ2-1, the V gene TRBV28; 11 bases fit TRBD2. J gave up 5 bases and V 5 bases, and 5 bases lay outside the gene matches. The CDR3 runs 15 residues. Germline V gene lookup returns CDR1 MDHEN and CDR2 SYDVKM. The CDR3 loop reads CASSVAGGENNEQFF. In DNA form, the CDR3 reads TGTGCCAGCAGTGTAGCGGGGGGGGAGAACAATGAGCAGTTCTTC.

V gene TRBV5-1 combines with J gene TRBJ2-7, with D perhaps matching TRBD1 (5 bases). The CDR3 is 17 amino acids. Germline V lookup: CDR1 SGHRS, CDR2 YFSETQ. Between the trimmed V and J ends, which lost 4 bases and 2 bases, there was a span of 22 bases. The chain's CDR3 is CASSPHPFQGFPYEQYF. For the CDR3, the DNA is TGCGCCAGCAGCCCACACCCCTTTCAGGGTTTTCCCTACGAGCAGTACTTC.

The genes are TRBV5-4 and TRBJ2-7, with D maybe TRBD1 (5 bases). The CDR3 contains 12 residues. The V end was cut by 0 bases, the J end by 5 bases, with 6 bases between. Germline CDR1 and CDR2: SGHNT and YYREEE (reference sequence). The CDR3 protein is CASSLDRNEQYF. For the CDR3, the DNA is TGTGCCAGCAGCTTGGACAGGAACGAGCAGTACTTC.

The V call is TRBV5-6, the J call TRBJ1-2; D perhaps matches TRBD1 (6 bases). V lost 4 bases to trimming and J lost 2 bases, with 12 bases between them. This CDR3 is built from 14 residues. The germline CDR1 and CDR2 sequences are SGHDT and YYEEEE. CDR3 sequence reads: CASSRSGGNYGYTF. The CDR3 DNA sequence: TGTGCCAGCAGCCGTTCGGGGGGCAACTATGGCTACACCTTC. Full variable domain (remainder filled in from reference TRBV5-6 and TRBJ1-2): DAGVTQSPTHLIKTRGQQVTLRCSPKSGHDTVSWYQQALGQGPQFIFQYYEEEERQRGNFPDRFSGHQFPNYSSELNVNALLLGDSALYLCASSRSGGNYGYTFGSGTRLTVV.

This clone is a singleton in its sample. V is TRBV5-6 and J is TRBJ1-2, with 8 positions matching TRBD1. This CDR3 has 15 residues. The J segment lost 0 bases and the V segment lost 1 base, leaving 2 bases of the junction unmatched. Germline V gene lookup returns CDR1 SGHDT and CDR2 YYEEEE. The CDR3 nucleotides read TGTGCCAGCAGCTTGACAGGGGGACCTAACTATGGCTACACCTTC. It yields the protein CASSLTGGPNYGYTF.